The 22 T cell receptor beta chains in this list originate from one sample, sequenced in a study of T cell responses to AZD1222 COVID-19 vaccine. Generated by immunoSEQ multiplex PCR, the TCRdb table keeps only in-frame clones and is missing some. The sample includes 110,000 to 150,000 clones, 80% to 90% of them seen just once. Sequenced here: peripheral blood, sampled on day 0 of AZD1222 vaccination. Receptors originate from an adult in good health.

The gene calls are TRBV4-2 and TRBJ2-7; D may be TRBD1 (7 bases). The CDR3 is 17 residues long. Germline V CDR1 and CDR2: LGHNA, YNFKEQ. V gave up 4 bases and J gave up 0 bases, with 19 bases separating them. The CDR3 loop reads CASSRQGGTESSYEQYF. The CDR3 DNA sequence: TGTGCCAGCAGCCGCCAGGGGGGAACAGAGAGCTCCTACGAGCAGTACTTC.

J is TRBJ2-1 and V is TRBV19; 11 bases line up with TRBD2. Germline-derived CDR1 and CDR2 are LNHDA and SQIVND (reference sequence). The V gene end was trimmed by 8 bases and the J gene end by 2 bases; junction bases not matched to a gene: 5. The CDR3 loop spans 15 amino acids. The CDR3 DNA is TGTGCCAGTTCTACTAGCGGGGGCCCCTACAATGAGCAGTTCTTC. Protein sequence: CASSTSGGPYNEQFF.

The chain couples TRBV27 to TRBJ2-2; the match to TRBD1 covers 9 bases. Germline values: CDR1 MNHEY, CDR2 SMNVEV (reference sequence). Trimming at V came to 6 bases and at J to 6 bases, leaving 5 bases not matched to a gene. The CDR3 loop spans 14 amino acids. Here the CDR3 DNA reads TGTGCCAGCAGCCCCAACAGGGGGCCCGGGGAGCTGTTTTTT. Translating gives CASSPNRGPGELFF.

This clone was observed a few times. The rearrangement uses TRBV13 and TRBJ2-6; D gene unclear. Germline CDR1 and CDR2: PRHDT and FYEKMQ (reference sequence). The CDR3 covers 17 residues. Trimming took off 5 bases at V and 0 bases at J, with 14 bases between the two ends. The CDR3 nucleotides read TGTGCCAGCAGCGCCCTTACTTCCGGCTCTGGGGCCAACGTCCTGACTTTC. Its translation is CASSALTSGSGANVLTF.

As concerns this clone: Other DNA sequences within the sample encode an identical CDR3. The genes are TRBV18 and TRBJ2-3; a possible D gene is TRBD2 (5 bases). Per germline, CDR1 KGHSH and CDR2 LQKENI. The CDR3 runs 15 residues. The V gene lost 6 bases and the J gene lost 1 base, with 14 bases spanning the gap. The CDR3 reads CASSLLAGGTDTQYF. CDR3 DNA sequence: TGTGCCAGCTCCCTTCTGGCGGGTGGCACAGATACGCAGTATTTT.

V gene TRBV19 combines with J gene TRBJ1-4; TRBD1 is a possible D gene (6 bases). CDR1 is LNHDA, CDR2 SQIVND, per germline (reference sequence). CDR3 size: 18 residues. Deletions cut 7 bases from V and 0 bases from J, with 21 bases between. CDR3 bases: TGTGCCAGTACCTCTCAAGAGGGGGACGCGTCAACTAATGAAAAACTGTTTTTT. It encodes CASTSQEGDASTNEKLFF.

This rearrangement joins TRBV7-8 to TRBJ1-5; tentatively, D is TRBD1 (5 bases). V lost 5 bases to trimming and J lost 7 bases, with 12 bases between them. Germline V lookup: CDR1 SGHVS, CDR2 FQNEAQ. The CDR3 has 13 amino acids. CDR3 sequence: CASSNQGTQPQHF. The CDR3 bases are TGTGCCAGCAGCAATCAGGGCACCCAGCCCCAGCATTTT.

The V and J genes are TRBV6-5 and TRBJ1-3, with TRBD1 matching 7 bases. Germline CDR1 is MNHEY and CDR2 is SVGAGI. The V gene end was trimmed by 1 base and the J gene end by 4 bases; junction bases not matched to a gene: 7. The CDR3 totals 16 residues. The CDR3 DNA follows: TGTGCCAGCAGTTACTTCCCTACAGGGGCGGGAAACACCATATATTTT. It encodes CASSYFPTGAGNTIYF.

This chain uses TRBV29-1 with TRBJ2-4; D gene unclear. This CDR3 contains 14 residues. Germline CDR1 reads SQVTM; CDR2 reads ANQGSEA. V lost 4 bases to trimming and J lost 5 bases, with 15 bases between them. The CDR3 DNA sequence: TGCAGCGTTGGCCCCGACGGTGAGGAAAACATTCAGTACTTC. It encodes CSVGPDGEENIQYF. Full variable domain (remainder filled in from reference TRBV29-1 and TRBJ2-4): SAVISQKPSRDICQRGTSLTIQCQVDSQVTMMFWYRQQPGQSLTLIATANQGSEATYESGFVIDKFPISRPNLTFSTLTVSNMSPEDSSIYLCSVGPDGEENIQYFGAGTRLSVL.

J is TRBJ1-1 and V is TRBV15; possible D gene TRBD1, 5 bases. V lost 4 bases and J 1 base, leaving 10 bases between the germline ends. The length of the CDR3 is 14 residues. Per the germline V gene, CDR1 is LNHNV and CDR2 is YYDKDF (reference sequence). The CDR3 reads CATSTLGTNTEAFF. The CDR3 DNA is TGTGCCACCAGCACTCTGGGGACGAACACTGAAGCTTTCTTT. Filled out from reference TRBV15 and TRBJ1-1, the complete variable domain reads DAMVIQNPRYQVTQFGKPVTLSCSQTLNHNVMYWYQQKSSQAPKLLFHYYDKDFNNEADTPDNFQSRRPNTSFCFLDIRSPGLGDTAMYLCATSTLGTNTEAFFGQGTRLTVV.

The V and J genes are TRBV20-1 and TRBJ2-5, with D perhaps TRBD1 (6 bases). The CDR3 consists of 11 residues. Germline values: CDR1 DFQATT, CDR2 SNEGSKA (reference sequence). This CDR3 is CSQGLRETQYF. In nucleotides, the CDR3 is TGCAGCCAGGGGTTGAGGGAGACCCAGTACTTC.

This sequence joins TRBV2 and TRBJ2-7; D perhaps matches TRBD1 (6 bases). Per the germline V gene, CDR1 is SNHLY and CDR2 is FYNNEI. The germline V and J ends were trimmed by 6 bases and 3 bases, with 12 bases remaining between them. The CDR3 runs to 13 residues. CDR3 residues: CASRDRTDYEQYF. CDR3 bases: TGTGCCAGCAGAGACAGGACGGACTACGAGCAGTACTTC.

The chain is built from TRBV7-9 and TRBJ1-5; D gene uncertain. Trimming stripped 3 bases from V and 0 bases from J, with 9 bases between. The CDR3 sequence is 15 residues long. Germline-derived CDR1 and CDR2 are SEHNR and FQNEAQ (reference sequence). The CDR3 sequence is CASSLGVNSNQPQHF. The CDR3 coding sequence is TGTGCCAGCAGCTTGGGCGTTAATAGCAATCAGCCCCAGCATTTT. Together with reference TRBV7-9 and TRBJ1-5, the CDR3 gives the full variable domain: DTGVSQNPRHKITKRGQNVTFRCDPISEHNRLYWYRQTLGQGPEFLTYFQNEAQLEKSRLLSDRFSAERPKGSFSTLEIQRTEQGDSAMYLCASSLGVNSNQPQHFGDGTRLSIL.

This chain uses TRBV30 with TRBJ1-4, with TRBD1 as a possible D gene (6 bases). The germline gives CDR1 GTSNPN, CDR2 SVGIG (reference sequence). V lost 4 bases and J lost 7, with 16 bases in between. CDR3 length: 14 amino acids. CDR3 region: CAWTQQGLGEKLFF. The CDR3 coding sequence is TGTGCCTGGACCCAACAGGGCTTAGGTGAAAAACTGTTTTTT.

CDR3 region: CASSQDQAVQGTDTQYF. In nucleotides, the CDR3 is TGCGCCAGCAGCCAAGACCAAGCGGTGCAGGGCACAGATACGCAGTATTTT. This chain links TRBV4-1 with TRBJ2-3, with a possible D match to TRBD2 (5 bases). The germline gives CDR1 MGHRA, CDR2 YSYEKL. V was clipped by 0 bases and J by 1 base, with 14 bases between them. CDR3 length: 17 residues.

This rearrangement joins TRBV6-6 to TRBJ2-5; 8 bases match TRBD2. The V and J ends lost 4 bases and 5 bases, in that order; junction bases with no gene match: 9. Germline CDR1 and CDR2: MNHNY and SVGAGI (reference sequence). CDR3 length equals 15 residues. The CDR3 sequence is CASSSTPGGGETQYF. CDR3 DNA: TGTGCCAGCAGTTCTACACCGGGAGGGGGGGAGACCCAGTACTTC.

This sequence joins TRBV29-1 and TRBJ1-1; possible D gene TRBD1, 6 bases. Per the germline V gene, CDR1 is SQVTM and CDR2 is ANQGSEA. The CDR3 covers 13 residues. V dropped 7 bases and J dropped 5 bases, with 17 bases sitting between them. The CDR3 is CSANAGGGTEAFF. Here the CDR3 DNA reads TGCAGCGCAAACGCGGGAGGGGGGACTGAAGCTTTCTTT. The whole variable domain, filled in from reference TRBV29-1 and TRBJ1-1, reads SAVISQKPSRDICQRGTSLTIQCQVDSQVTMMFWYRQQPGQSLTLIATANQGSEATYESGFVIDKFPISRPNLTFSTLTVSNMSPEDSSIYLCSANAGGGTEAFFGQGTRLTVV.

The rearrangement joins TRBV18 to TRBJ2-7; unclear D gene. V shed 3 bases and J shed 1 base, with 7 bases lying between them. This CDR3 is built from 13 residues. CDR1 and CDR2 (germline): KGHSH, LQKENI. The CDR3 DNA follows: TGTGCCAGCTCACCTTCCTTGTCCTACGAGCAGTACTTC. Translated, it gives CASSPSLSYEQYF.

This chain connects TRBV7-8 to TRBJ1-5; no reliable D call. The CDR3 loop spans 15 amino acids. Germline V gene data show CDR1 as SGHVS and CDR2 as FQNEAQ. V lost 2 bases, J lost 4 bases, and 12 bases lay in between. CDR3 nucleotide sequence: TGTGCCAGCAGCTTATGGGAGGGAAAAAATCAGCCCCAGCATTTT. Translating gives CASSLWEGKNQPQHF.

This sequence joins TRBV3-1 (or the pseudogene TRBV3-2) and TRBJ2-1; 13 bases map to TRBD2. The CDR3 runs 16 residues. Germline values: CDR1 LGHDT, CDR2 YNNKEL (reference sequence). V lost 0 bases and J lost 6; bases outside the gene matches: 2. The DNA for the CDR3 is TGTGCCAGCAGCCAAGAGAGGACTAGCGGGGGCAATGAGCAGTTCTTC. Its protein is CASSQERTSGGNEQFF.

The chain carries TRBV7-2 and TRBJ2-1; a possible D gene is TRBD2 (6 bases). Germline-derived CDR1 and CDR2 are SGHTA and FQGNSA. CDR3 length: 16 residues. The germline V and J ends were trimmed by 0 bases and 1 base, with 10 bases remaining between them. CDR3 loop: CASSLAVSGSYNEQFF. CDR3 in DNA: TGTGCCAGCAGCTTAGCTGTTAGCGGATCCTACAATGAGCAGTTCTTC.

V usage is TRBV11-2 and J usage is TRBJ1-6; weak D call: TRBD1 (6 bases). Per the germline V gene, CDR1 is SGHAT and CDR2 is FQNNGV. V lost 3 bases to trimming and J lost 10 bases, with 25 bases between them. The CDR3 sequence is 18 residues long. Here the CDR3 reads CASSLRGTHSGAVSPLHF. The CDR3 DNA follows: TGTGCCAGCAGCTTGAGGGGGACCCACAGTGGAGCCGTATCACCCCTCCACTTT. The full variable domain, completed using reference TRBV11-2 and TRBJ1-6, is EAGVAQSPRYKIIEKRQSVAFWCNPISGHATLYWYQQILGQGPKLLIQFQNNGVVDDSQLPKDRFSAERLKGVDSTLKIQPAKLEDSAVYLCASSLRGTHSGAVSPLHFGNGTRLTVT.